A single sample gave rise to the 26 T cell receptor beta chains below, sequenced in a study of cytomegalovirus exposure and HLA in healthy donors. A multiplex PCR was run with 60 Vbeta primers and 13 Jbeta primers. Here immunoSEQ multiplex PCR was the method, and the copy in TCRdb shows in-frame clones only, minus some. The repertoire holds 75,000 to 100,000 clones, with around three quarters as singletons. Sequenced input: PBMCs. Receptors originate from a man in his thirties or forties in good health and CMV-seronegative.

Worth noting for this clone: An end of the junction does not agree with germline; a read error may underlie this. The J gene is TRBJ2-1, the V gene TRBV11-2; TRBD2 matches at 9 bases. The CDR3 is 15 residues long. Per germline, CDR1 SGHAT and CDR2 FQNNGV. The CDR3, as DNA: TGTGCCAGCACCTTAAGCGGGGGGAACTACAATGAGCAGTTCTTC. Amino acids: CASTLSGGNYNEQFF.

This chain connects TRBV11-3 to TRBJ2-2, with 12 bases matching TRBD2. The CDR3 sequence is 15 residues long. J was trimmed by 7 bases and V by 5 bases; bases with no gene match: 5. Germline CDR1 reads SGHNT; CDR2 reads YENEEA. CDR3 sequence (DNA): TGTGCCAGCAGCATTCTAGCGGGAGGGCACGGGGAGCTGTTTTTT. Translated, it gives CASSILAGGHGELFF.

CDR3 sequence (DNA): TGTGCCAGCAGCTACGGACACGTCAAAGCTTTCTTT. Amino acids: CASSYGHVKAFF. The V call is TRBV7-9, the J call TRBJ1-1; D may be TRBD1 (5 bases). The CDR3 loop spans 12 amino acids. Trimming shortened V by 4 bases and J by 9 bases, and 12 bases separated the two germline ends. Germline-derived CDR1 and CDR2 are SEHNR and FQNEAQ (reference sequence).

The chain has TRBV27 and TRBJ2-1; no definite D call. The length of the CDR3 is 15 residues. Germline CDR1 and CDR2: MNHEY and SMNVEV (reference sequence). V was trimmed by 5 bases and J by 1 base, leaving 12 bases between them. CDR3 region: CASSPNLGSYNEQFF. The CDR3, as DNA: TGTGCCAGCAGTCCGAATCTAGGATCCTACAATGAGCAGTTCTTC.

This rearrangement joins TRBV2 to TRBJ1-1; TRBD1 is a possible D gene (5 bases). Germline V gives CDR1 SNHLY, CDR2 FYNNEI. The CDR3 is 12 residues long. V was pared by 8 bases and J by 7 bases, with 14 bases between. Here the CDR3 reads CASWKQDSEAFF. The CDR3 DNA reads as TGTGCCAGCTGGAAACAAGACAGTGAAGCTTTCTTT.

This clone appeared once. The chain uses TRBV4-1 and TRBJ1-2; 7 nucleotides line up with TRBD1. V trimming: 0 bases; J trimming: 6 bases; junction bases outside the gene matches: 13. The CDR3 is 17 residues long. The germline CDR1 and CDR2 sequences are MGHRA and YSYEKL. The CDR3: CASSQDSTSDRAHGYTF. DNA of the CDR3: TGCGCCAGCAGCCAAGATTCAACGTCCGACAGGGCCCATGGCTACACCTTC.

The sample holds a few counts of this clone. V gene TRBV6-5 combines with J gene TRBJ1-5, with 7 bases aligning to TRBD1. The CDR3 is 14 residues long. V lost 10 bases, J lost 0 bases, and 6 bases stayed unmatched. The V gene's germline CDR1 is MNHEY and CDR2 SVGAGI. CDR3 DNA: TGTGCCACATCCAGGGGGGATAGCAATCAGCCCCAGCATTTT. This gives the protein CATSRGDSNQPQHF.

The chain links TRBV16 to TRBJ1-6, with 7 bases identical to TRBD1. CDR3 length: 21 amino acids. Trimming at V came to 2 bases and at J to 0 bases, leaving 16 bases not matched to a gene. Germline lookup yields CDR1 KGHSY and CDR2 FQNENV. Here the CDR3 reads CASSQRAGGGGVSSYNSPLHF. The CDR3 nucleotides are TGTGCCAGCAGCCAACGCGCGGGGGGAGGGGGCGTAAGCTCCTATAATTCACCCCTCCACTTT. The whole variable domain, filled in from reference TRBV16 and TRBJ1-6, reads GEEVAQTPKHLVRGEGQKAKLYCAPIKGHSYVFWYQQVLKNEFKFLISFQNENVFDETGMPKERFSAKCLPNSPCSLEIQATKLEDSAVYFCASSQRAGGGGVSSYNSPLHFGNGTRLTVT.

This chain joins TRBV7-3 and TRBJ1-1, with D tentatively TRBD1 (5 bases). Germline V gives CDR1 SGHTA, CDR2 FQGTGA. Trimming stripped 4 bases from V and 4 bases from J, with 13 bases between. This CDR3 has 14 residues. The CDR3: CASSSQGTLTEAFF. The CDR3 DNA reads as TGTGCCAGCAGCTCCCAGGGTACTCTCACTGAAGCTTTCTTT.

This chain joins TRBV6-1 and TRBJ1-1; tentatively, D is TRBD1 (6 bases). CDR1 is MNHNS, CDR2 SASEGT, per germline. The CDR3 is 13 amino acids. The V end lost 7 bases, the J end lost 7 bases, and 16 bases lay between the germline ends. This CDR3 is CASTLTGMGEAFF. Written as DNA, the CDR3 is TGTGCCAGCACTCTGACAGGAATGGGTGAAGCTTTCTTT.

There are a few counts of this clone. This chain connects TRBV2 to TRBJ2-7; the D is unclear. V gave up 7 bases and J gave up 0 bases, with 13 bases separating them. The CDR3 extends over 14 amino acids. From germline, CDR1 is SNHLY and CDR2 FYNNEI. In DNA form, the CDR3 reads TGTGCCAGCATGAGGCAGTCGAACTCCTACGAGCAGTACTTC. As protein: CASMRQSNSYEQYF.

This chain joins TRBV6-4 and TRBJ2-2; TRBD1 aligns across 8 bases. The CDR3 is 14 amino acids. Germline assignment: CDR1 MRHNA and CDR2 SNTAGT. V lost 3 bases and J lost 7; bases outside the gene matches: 4. This CDR3 reads CASSEQQGVGELFF. In DNA, the CDR3 is TGTGCCAGCAGTGAGCAACAGGGGGTCGGGGAGCTGTTTTTT.

The chain combines TRBV9 with TRBJ2-7; possibly TRBD2 for D (6 bases). Germline-derived CDR1 and CDR2 are SGDLS and YYNGEE. Trimming removed 9 bases at V and 3 bases at J, with 16 bases between. This CDR3 has 13 residues. Here the CDR3 DNA reads TGTGCCACTCGGACGACTAGTAACTACGAGCAGTACGTC. As protein: CATRTTSNYEQYV.

The V gene is TRBV19, the J gene TRBJ2-3; tentative D call: TRBD2 (5 bases). In germline, CDR1 is LNHDA, CDR2 SQIVND (reference sequence). The CDR3 runs to 13 residues. The ends were cut back, 4 bases at V and 0 bases at J, with 5 bases in the middle. Here the CDR3 reads CASSSGSTDTQYF. The CDR3 DNA reads TGTGCCAGTAGTAGCGGGAGCACAGATACGCAGTATTTT.

This chain uses TRBV19 with TRBJ2-7; 9 bases agree with TRBD1. The CDR3 has 13 residues. Germline-derived CDR1 and CDR2 are LNHDA and SQIVND (reference sequence). With 5 bases clipped from V and 5 bases from J, the junction kept 4 bases outside the gene matches. As DNA, the CDR3 is TGTGCCAGTAGTCCGGGACAGGGAAACGAGCAGTACGTC. Protein: CASSPGQGNEQYV.

The chain couples TRBV23-1 to TRBJ2-2; TRBD1 might be the D (6 bases). TRBV23-1 has ORF status, its function being uncertain. The CDR3 runs to 16 residues. Between the trimmed V and J ends, which lost 10 bases and 3 bases, there was a span of 21 bases. CDR3 protein: CATSQVLWGHTGELFF. The CDR3 DNA follows: TGCGCCACCAGCCAGGTTCTTTGGGGGCACACCGGGGAGCTGTTTTTT.

This clone turned up a few times. The V gene is TRBV9, the J gene TRBJ2-4; D is unclear. Deletions cut 0 bases from V and 4 bases from J, with 5 bases between. The CDR3 contains 13 residues. Germline V gene data show CDR1 as SGDLS and CDR2 as YYNGEE. Here the CDR3 DNA reads TGTGCCAGCAGCGTAGACTCAAAAAACATTCAGTACTTC. Protein sequence: CASSVDSKNIQYF.

The V and J genes are TRBV29-1 and TRBJ1-2, with D possibly being TRBD1 (5 bases). Germline CDR1 reads SQVTM; CDR2 reads ANQGSEA. This CDR3 region has 13 residues. V shed 5 bases and J shed 6 bases, with 16 bases lying between them. The CDR3 DNA follows: TGCAGCGTTCAGGGACTCTTGGGGGATGGCTACACCTTC. This translates into CSVQGLLGDGYTF.

This chain connects TRBV6-5 to TRBJ2-6, with D perhaps TRBD1 (5 bases). The CDR3 totals 13 residues. The V and J ends lost 10 bases and 0 bases respectively, with 7 bases between them. CDR1 is MNHEY and CDR2 is SVGAGI in the germline V gene. The CDR3 DNA is TGTGCCACGGACATCTCTGGGGCCAACGTCCTGACTTTC. Its protein product is CATDISGANVLTF.

This rearrangement joins TRBV11-3 to TRBJ1-2, with D possibly being TRBD1 (5 bases). Deletions cut 0 bases from V and 1 base from J, with 12 bases between. The germline V gene encodes CDR1 SGHNT and CDR2 YENEEA. This CDR3 has 16 amino acids. This CDR3 is CASSLERWGGNYGYTF. In DNA form, the CDR3 reads TGTGCCAGCAGCTTAGAACGTTGGGGGGGTAACTATGGCTACACCTTC.

The chain carries TRBV15 and TRBJ1-1; D call uncertain. Per germline, CDR1 LNHNV and CDR2 YYDKDF (reference sequence). This CDR3 has 13 amino acids. Trimming took off 0 bases at V and 5 bases at J, with 7 bases between the two ends. CDR3 sequence (DNA): TGTGCCACCAGCAGAGACCGAGGGACTGAAGCTTTCTTT. It yields the protein CATSRDRGTEAFF.

The V call is TRBV5-4, the J call TRBJ1-2, with a weak D call TRBD1 (6 bases). The CDR3 has 13 residues. V lost 5 bases and J lost 6, with 14 bases in between. Germline V gene sequence: CDR1 SGHNT, CDR2 YYREEE (reference sequence). The CDR3 is CASRPNQGNGYTF. CDR3 nucleotides: TGTGCCAGCAGACCCAACCAGGGGAATGGCTACACCTTC. Filled out from reference TRBV5-4 and TRBJ1-2, the complete variable domain reads ETGVTQSPTHLIKTRGQQVTLRCSSQSGHNTVSWYQQALGQGPQFIFQYYREEENGRGNFPPRFSGLQFPNYSSELNVNALELDDSALYLCASRPNQGNGYTFGSGTRLTVV.

The genes are TRBV18 and TRBJ2-5, with D possibly TRBD2 on 5 matching bases. This CDR3 spans 14 amino acids. Trimming took 2 bases from V and 5 from J, leaving 12 bases between them. The V gene's germline CDR1 is KGHSH and CDR2 LQKENI. For the CDR3, the DNA is TGTGCCAGCTCACCAGAACTCACGGGGGAGACCCAGTACTTC. It codes for CASSPELTGETQYF.

The table lists this clone with a count of one. The chain has TRBV11-2 and TRBJ1-6, with a weak D call TRBD1 (5 bases). Trimming removed 3 bases at V and 7 bases at J, with 13 bases between. Germline-derived CDR1 and CDR2 are SGHAT and FQNNGV. This CDR3 contains 15 residues. CDR3 DNA: TGTGCCAGCAGCTTGGTAGGGGTTGAGAATTCACCCCTCCACTTT. As protein: CASSLVGVENSPLHF. Complete variable domain (other parts from reference TRBV11-2 and TRBJ1-6): EAGVAQSPRYKIIEKRQSVAFWCNPISGHATLYWYQQILGQGPKLLIQFQNNGVVDDSQLPKDRFSAERLKGVDSTLKIQPAKLEDSAVYLCASSLVGVENSPLHFGNGTRLTVT.

In this sample, this clone turned up a few times. This rearrangement joins TRBV29-1 to TRBJ1-1; D is ambiguous. The CDR3 totals 14 residues. The V and J ends lost 6 bases and 0 bases respectively, with 14 bases between them. Germline V gene sequence: CDR1 SQVTM, CDR2 ANQGSEA. This CDR3 is CSVHRGLMNTEAFF. Here the CDR3 DNA reads TGCAGCGTCCACAGAGGACTCATGAACACTGAAGCTTTCTTT.

Worth noting for this clone: The junction differs from germline at one of its ends, possibly a read error. This sequence joins TRBV6-5 and TRBJ2-3, with 8 bases matching TRBD2. There are 14 residues in the CDR3. Per the germline V gene, CDR1 is MNHEY and CDR2 is SVGAGI. CDR3 sequence (DNA): TGTGCCAGCAGTTACAACGGGGGGGTAGATGCGCAGTATTTT. Its translation: CASSYNGGVDAQYF.